Sequencing of this T cell receptor beta chain was carried out in a study of cytomegalovirus exposure and HLA in healthy donors. Study overall: Unique TCRs numbering some 77 million, obtained from HLA-typed donors, made up an early data release.

PCR primers comprised 60 Vbeta and 13 Jbeta primers. Sequenced by immunoSEQ multiplex PCR; TCRdb stores in-frame clones only, minus some. This table has about 200,000 clones, about an eighth appearing once. V trimming: 3 bases; J trimming: 5 bases; junction bases outside the gene matches: 15. Germline values: CDR1 LNHDA, CDR2 SQIVND (reference sequence). The CDR3 spans 18 residues. The TCR comes from a man in his forties or fifties in good health and CMV-seropositive. The rearrangement joins TRBV19 to TRBJ1-4; 7 bases fit TRBD1. Input material: PBMCs. This chain's CDR3 is CASSILWTGPRRNEKLFF. The DNA for the CDR3 is TGTGCCAGTAGTATTCTATGGACAGGCCCCCGCCGGAATGAAAAACTGTTTTTT.